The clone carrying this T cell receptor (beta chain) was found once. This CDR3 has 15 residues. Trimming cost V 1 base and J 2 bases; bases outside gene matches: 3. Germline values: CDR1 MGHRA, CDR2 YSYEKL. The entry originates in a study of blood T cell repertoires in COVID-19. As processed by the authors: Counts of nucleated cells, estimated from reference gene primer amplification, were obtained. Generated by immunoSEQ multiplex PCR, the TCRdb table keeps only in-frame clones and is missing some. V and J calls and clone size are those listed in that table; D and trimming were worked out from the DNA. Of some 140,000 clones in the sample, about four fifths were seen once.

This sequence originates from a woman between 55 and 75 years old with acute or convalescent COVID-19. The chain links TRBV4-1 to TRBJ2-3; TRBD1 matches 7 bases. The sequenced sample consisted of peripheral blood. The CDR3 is CASSQGGTATDTQYF. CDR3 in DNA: TGCGCCAGCAGCCAAGGAGGGACAGCCACAGATACGCAGTATTTT.